The TCR beta chain described here comes from a study of T cell clones after liver transplantation. Overall study context: Pre-transplant mixed lymphocyte reactions yielded third-party-reactive TCRbeta sequences as comparators for graft-donor-reactive sequences. Points from the study as a whole: Donor-reactive sequences fell more than third party-reactive ones, suggesting partial deletion.

Profiling relied on immunoSEQ multiplex PCR, and the TCRdb table lists in-frame clones only, not all of them. Here the sample spans around 100,000 clones, 82% being singletons. As concerns this clone: The target antigen is unknown.

The CDR3 contains 15 residues. V and J are TRBV21-1 and TRBJ1-2; TRBD1 is the table's D call, not checked against the DNA. TRBV21-1 is annotated as a pseudogene. This sequence originates from a human donor who received a liver transplant. Sequencing used CD4+ T cells from blood, obtained before liver transplant. CDR3 region: CASCPGTGGMWGYTF. As DNA, the CDR3 is TGTGCCAGCTGCCCCGGGACAGGGGGCATGTGGGGCTACACCTTC.